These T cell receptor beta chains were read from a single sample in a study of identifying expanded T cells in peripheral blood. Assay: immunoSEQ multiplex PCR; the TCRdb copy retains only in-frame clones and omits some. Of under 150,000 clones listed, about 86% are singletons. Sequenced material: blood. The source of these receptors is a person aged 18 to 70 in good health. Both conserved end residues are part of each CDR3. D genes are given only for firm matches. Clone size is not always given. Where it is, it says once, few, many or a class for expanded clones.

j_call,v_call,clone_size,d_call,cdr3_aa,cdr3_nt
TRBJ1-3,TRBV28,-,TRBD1,CASGGTGLGNTIYF,TGTGCCAGCGGGGGGACAGGGCTCGGAAACACCATATATTTT
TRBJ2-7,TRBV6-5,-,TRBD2,CASSLKGLAMYEQYF,TGTGCCAGCAGTTTGAAAGGACTAGCGATGTACGAGCAGTACTTC
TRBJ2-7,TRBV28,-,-,CASKTGADEQYF,TGTGCCTCAAAGACGGGGGCCGACGAGCAGTACTTC
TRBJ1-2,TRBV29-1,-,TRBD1,CSVEGTGGGYGYTF,TGCAGCGTTGAGGGGACAGGGGGAGGCTATGGCTACACCTTC
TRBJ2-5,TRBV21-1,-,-,CAPRGRGETQYF,TGTGCCCCCAGGGGGCGCGGGGAGACCCAGTACTTC
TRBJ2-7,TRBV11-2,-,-,CASSLEIHVYEQYF,TGTGCCAGCAGCTTAGAAATACATGTCTACGAGCAGTACTTC
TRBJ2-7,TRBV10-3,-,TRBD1,CAISPDRGAYEQYF,TGTGCCATCAGCCCGGACAGGGGGGCCTACGAGCAGTACTTC
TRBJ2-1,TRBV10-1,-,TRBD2,CASSEGLAVRNEQFF,TGCGCCAGCAGTGAGGGACTAGCGGTACGAAATGAGCAGTTCTTC
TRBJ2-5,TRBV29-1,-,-,CSVGASAYQETQYF,TGCAGCGTTGGAGCTAGCGCGTACCAAGAGACCCAGTACTTC
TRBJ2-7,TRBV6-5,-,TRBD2,CASTPPLAGGSEQYF,TGTGCCAGCACCCCCCCACTAGCGGGAGGATCCGAGCAGTACTTC
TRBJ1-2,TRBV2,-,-,CASSRDGKSNYGYTF,TGTGCCAGCAGCAGGGACGGCAAGTCTAACTATGGCTACACCTTC
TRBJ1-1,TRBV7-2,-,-,CASSFSRDEAFF,TGTGCCAGCAGCTTCTCCAGGGATGAAGCTTTCTTT
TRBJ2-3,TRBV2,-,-,CASRPGGSGGPDTQYF,TGTGCCAGCAGACCCGGCGGTAGCGGAGGGCCAGATACGCAGTATTTT
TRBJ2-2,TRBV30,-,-,CAWGSAGAYTGELFF,TGTGCCTGGGGGTCGGCGGGCGCGTACACCGGGGAGCTGTTTTTT
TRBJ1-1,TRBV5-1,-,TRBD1,CASSPDRTTEAFF,TGCGCCAGCAGCCCGGACAGGACGACTGAAGCTTTCTTT
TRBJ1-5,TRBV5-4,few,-,CASSLVDRRVGNQPQHF,TGTGCCAGCAGCTTGGTAGACAGGCGGGTGGGCAATCAGCCCCAGCATTTT
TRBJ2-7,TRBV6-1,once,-,CASQNGPGESSEQYF,TGTGCCAGCCAAAATGGGCCGGGGGAGAGCTCCGAGCAGTACTTC
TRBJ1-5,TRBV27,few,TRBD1,CASRGQGSNQPQHF,TGTGCCAGCAGGGGACAGGGAAGCAATCAGCCCCAGCATTTT
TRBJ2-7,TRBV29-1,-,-,CSVARGPNYEQYF,TGCAGCGTTGCAAGGGGACCCAACTACGAGCAGTACTTC
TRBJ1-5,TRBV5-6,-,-,CASSLRGQGWQPQHF,TGTGCCAGCAGCTTGAGGGGCCAAGGGTGGCAGCCCCAGCATTTT
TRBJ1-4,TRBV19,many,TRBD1,CASSRRDSKEKLFF,TGTGCCAGTAGTAGACGGGACAGCAAGGAAAAACTGTTTTTT
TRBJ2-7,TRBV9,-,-,CASSPTGTPRVYEQYF,TGTGCCAGCAGCCCAACCGGGACCCCACGTGTCTACGAGCAGTACTTC
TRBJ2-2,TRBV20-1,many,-,CSAREGLELFF,TGCAGTGCTAGAGAGGGACTGGAGCTGTTTTTT
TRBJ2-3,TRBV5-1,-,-,CASRLDPSSTDTQYF,TGCGCCAGCAGACTCGATCCGAGTAGCACAGATACGCAGTATTTT
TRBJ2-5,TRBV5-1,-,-,CASSSQGSEETQYF,TGCGCCAGCAGCTCCCAGGGTAGCGAAGAGACCCAGTACTTC
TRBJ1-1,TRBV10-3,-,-,CAISESRSEEEAFF,TGTGCCATCAGTGAGTCTAGGTCCGAGGAGGAAGCTTTCTTT
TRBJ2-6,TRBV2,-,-,CASSAGFLLSSGANVLTF,TGTGCCAGCAGTGCAGGGTTCTTACTTAGCTCTGGGGCCAACGTCCTGACTTTC
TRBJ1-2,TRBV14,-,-,CASSSARGSGYTF,TGTGCCAGCAGCTCCGCACGGGGGAGCGGCTACACCTTC
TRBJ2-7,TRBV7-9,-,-,CASSLSGTPYEQYF,TGTGCCAGCAGCTTAAGTGGGACGCCCTACGAGCAGTACTTC
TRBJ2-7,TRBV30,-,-,CAWTNGLFEQYF,TGTGCCTGGACTAATGGACTTTTCGAGCAGTACTTC
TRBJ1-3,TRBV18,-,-,CASSPGTGGNTIYF,TGTGCCAGCTCACCAGGGACGGGCGGAAACACCATATATTTT
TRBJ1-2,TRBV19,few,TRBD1,CASGTGRADGYTF,TGTGCCAGTGGGACAGGACGGGCGGATGGCTACACCTTC
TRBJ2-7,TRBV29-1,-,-,CSVQDRSYEQYF,TGCAGCGTTCAAGACAGGTCTTACGAGCAGTACTTC
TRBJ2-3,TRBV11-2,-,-,CASSLEAGSTQYF,TGTGCCAGCAGCTTAGAGGCAGGGTCTACGCAGTATTTT
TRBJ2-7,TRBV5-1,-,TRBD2,CASSPGLAYEQYF,TGCGCCAGCAGCCCCGGACTAGCCTACGAGCAGTACTTC
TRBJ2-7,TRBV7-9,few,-,CASSLGDRRQYF,TGTGCCAGCAGCTTAGGGGATCGGAGGCAGTACTTC
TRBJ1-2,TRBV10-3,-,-,CAINGGNYGYTF,TGTGCCATCAATGGAGGAAACTATGGCTACACCTTC
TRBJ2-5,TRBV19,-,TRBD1,CASSMSQGVETQYF,TGTGCCAGTAGTATGTCGCAGGGGGTGGAGACCCAGTACTTC
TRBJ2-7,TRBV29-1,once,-,CSVEDGTEQYF,TGCAGCGTTGAGGACGGGACCGAGCAGTACTTC